The 28 T cell receptor beta chains presented below share a single source sample, sequenced in a study of T cells in Graves' hyperthyroidism and ophthalmopathy. RNA transcripts were the template for amplifying TCR beta CDR3 regions. Initially, a first-round RT-PCR of the TCR CDR3 employed the HTBI primer set. TCRdb re-derived calls from the multiplex PCR reads in MiXCR, one entry per CDR3 protein. The sample contains fewer than 200,000 distinct CDR3 sequences, over 8% of which appear only once. Sequenced sample: blood. Source of these receptors: a woman between 18 and 29 years old with Graves' hyperthyroidism that later progressed to Graves' ophthalmopathy.

V is TRBV5-1 and J is TRBJ2-5; TRBD1 is a possible D gene (6 bases). CDR3 length: 14 residues. Germline loops: CDR1 SGHRS, CDR2 YFSETQ. Trimming removed 1 base from V and 3 bases from J, with 10 bases in between. For the CDR3, the DNA is TGCGCCAGCAGCTTGAGGAACAGGGAAGAGACCCAGTACTTC. Its translation is CASSLRNREETQYF.

The chain carries TRBV3-1 and TRBJ2-7; TRBD2 agrees at 7 bases. This CDR3 region has 15 residues. V lost 4 bases and J lost 4; bases outside the gene matches: 10. Germline CDR1 and CDR2: LGHDT and YNNKEL (reference sequence). CDR3 coding DNA: TGTGCCAGCAGCCCCGCTAGCGGCCGTCAGTACGAGCAGTACTTC. As protein: CASSPASGRQYEQYF.

This clonotype was picked up many times. CDR3 DNA sequence: TGCGCCAGCAGCCCCCCCGCCAGCAACCAACTCTACGAGCAGTACTTC. Its protein product is CASSPPASNQLYEQYF. This chain connects TRBV5-1 to TRBJ2-7, with D uncertain. The V and J ends lost 4 bases and 3 bases respectively, with 20 bases between them. This CDR3 is built from 16 residues. The V gene's germline CDR1 is SGHRS and CDR2 YFSETQ.

In this sample, this clonotype turned up many times. The CDR3 reads CSAPNTVNEQFF. CDR3 nucleotide sequence: TGCAGTGCTCCCAACACGGTCAATGAGCAGTTCTTC. V is TRBV20-1 and J is TRBJ2-1; no reliable D call. In germline, CDR1 is DFQATT, CDR2 SNEGSKA (reference sequence). The CDR3 has 12 amino acids. Deletions cut 5 bases from V and 6 bases from J, with 11 bases between.

This clonotype was found many times. The CDR3 region has the DNA TGTGCCAGCAGTTACGGGACAGGGGGCTACGAGCAGTACTTC. This encodes CASSYGTGGYEQYF. The rearrangement joins TRBV6-2 or TRBV6-3 to TRBJ2-7; the match to TRBD1 covers 11 bases. Germline assignment: CDR1 MNHEY and CDR2 SVGEGT. CDR3 length equals 14 residues. J lost 3 bases, V lost 2 bases, and 0 bases had no gene match.

This clonotype was picked up many times. The chain has TRBV24-1 and TRBJ2-2, with TRBD2 matching over 13 bases. The V gene's germline CDR1 is KGHDR and CDR2 SFDVKD. Trimming removed 6 bases from V and 1 base from J; junction bases left unmatched: 13. This CDR3 region has 20 residues. The CDR3 DNA sequence: TGTGCCACCAGTCCGAGACTAGCGGGGGGCCCTTTTGGGAACACCGGGGAGCTGTTTTTT. Its translation is CATSPRLAGGPFGNTGELFF.

In its sample, this clonotype was seen many times. The chain couples TRBV28 to TRBJ1-1, with D unresolved. The V end was cut by 5 bases, the J end by 0 bases, with 13 bases between. Germline V gene lookup returns CDR1 MDHEN and CDR2 SYDVKM. The CDR3 extends over 15 amino acids. CDR3 sequence (DNA): TGTGCCAGCAGTATAAACAATTTCATGAACACTGAAGCTTTCTTT. This translates into CASSINNFMNTEAFF. Combining the CDR3 with reference TRBV28 and TRBJ1-1 gives the whole variable domain DVKVTQSSRYLVKRTGEKVFLECVQDMDHENMFWYRQDPGLGLRLIYFSYDVKMKEKGDIPEGYSVSREKKERFSLILESASTNQTSMYLCASSINNFMNTEAFFGQGTRLTVV.

Many counts were recorded for this clonotype. V is TRBV27 and J is TRBJ1-6, with 7 nucleotides matching TRBD1. This CDR3 contains 19 residues. The germline V gene has CDR1 MNHEY and CDR2 SMNVEV (reference sequence). Unmatched junction bases numbered 19, after V lost 6 bases and J lost 5 bases. This CDR3 is CASSTQSRDREFHNSPLHF. CDR3 coding DNA: TGTGCCAGCAGCACTCAATCACGCGACAGGGAGTTTCATAATTCACCCCTCCACTTT.

This clonotype was recorded many times. CDR3 amino acids: CSARDPGTREYF. In DNA, the CDR3 is TGCAGTGCTAGAGATCCCGGGACTAGAGAGTATTTT. This chain joins TRBV20-1 and TRBJ2-3; 8 bases match TRBD2. There are 12 residues in the CDR3. The germline gives CDR1 DFQATT, CDR2 SNEGSKA (reference sequence). Trimming at V came to 0 bases and at J to 13 bases, leaving 6 bases not matched to a gene.

The chain has TRBV4-1 and TRBJ2-5; D might be TRBD1 or TRBD2, each matching 5 bases. Germline V CDR1 and CDR2: MGHRA, YSYEKL. Trimming shortened V by 4 bases and J by 1 base, and 16 bases separated the two germline ends. This CDR3 is built from 16 residues. CDR3 in amino acids: CASSRGMGTLQETQYF. The CDR3 DNA reads as TGCGCCAGCAGCCGAGGCATGGGGACGCTCCAAGAGACCCAGTACTTC.

This clonotype was counted ten times or more. The rearrangement joins TRBV18 to TRBJ1-5; 9 bases align to TRBD1. V trimming: 3 bases; J trimming: 3 bases; junction bases outside the gene matches: 3. Germline CDR1 reads KGHSH; CDR2 reads LQKENI. The CDR3 covers 15 residues. The DNA of the CDR3 is TGTGCCAGCTCACCCCGGGACAGGGACAATCAGCCCCAGCATTTT. Protein product: CASSPRDRDNQPQHF.

This clonotype was counted ten times or more. The J gene is TRBJ1-6, the V gene TRBV6-1; 7 bases align to TRBD1. Germline loops: CDR1 MNHNS, CDR2 SASEGT. V lost 2 bases and J lost 4; bases outside the gene matches: 8. This CDR3 is 17 amino acids long. CDR3 nucleotide sequence: TGTGCCAGCAGTGAATTGGGGACAGCGGTTTATAATTCACCCCTCCACTTT. Translated: CASSELGTAVYNSPLHF.

This chain joins TRBV3-1 and TRBJ2-3; 7 positions match TRBD2. Germline V gives CDR1 LGHDT, CDR2 YNNKEL (reference sequence). CDR3 size: 15 residues. Trimming at V came to 4 bases and at J to 0 bases, leaving 4 bases not matched to a gene. As DNA, the CDR3 is TGTGCCAGCAGCCCCTGGGGGGGAAGCACAGATACGCAGTATTTT. This encodes CASSPWGGSTDTQYF.

This clonotype was observed a handful of times. Since a much larger clone is just one base distant, this may be a read error. The rearrangement links TRBV12-3 or TRBV12-4 to TRBJ2-2; 7 bases line up with TRBD1. V shed 6 bases and J 6 bases; nucleotides not matched to a gene: 7. This CDR3 contains 14 residues. In nucleotides, the CDR3 is TGTGCCAGCAGGTTGCAGGGGGATGCCGGGGAGCTGTTTTTT. This codes for CASRLQGDAGELFF.

This clonotype appeared many times. The V call is TRBV15, the J call TRBJ2-1; D possibly corresponds to TRBD1 (6 bases). The CDR3 has 15 residues. Germline V gene data show CDR1 as LNHNV and CDR2 as YYDKDF (reference sequence). The V and J ends lost 1 base and 4 bases respectively, with 11 bases between them. The CDR3 loop is CATSRGTGLYNEQFF. The CDR3 coding sequence is TGTGCCACCAGCAGAGGAACAGGGCTGTACAATGAGCAGTTCTTC.

This clonotype has more than one count but fewer than ten. Possible read error: a much larger clone is one base away. J is TRBJ2-3 and V is TRBV12-3 or TRBV12-4, with a weak D call TRBD2 (5 bases). There are 14 residues in the CDR3. This CDR3 reads CTSSLNGNTDTQYF. The CDR3 region has the DNA TGTACCAGCAGTTTAAACGGGAACACAGATACGCAGTATTTT.

V and J are TRBV15 and TRBJ2-1, with unresolved D. The length of the CDR3 is 12 residues. V lost 5 bases, J lost 5 bases, and 7 bases lay in between. Germline loops: CDR1 LNHNV, CDR2 YYDKDF (reference sequence). For the CDR3, the DNA is TGTGCCACCAGCCTCCAGGACAATGAGCAGTTCTTC. This encodes CATSLQDNEQFF.

This clonotype was seen many times. The J gene is TRBJ1-2, the V gene TRBV12-3 or TRBV12-4, with 8 positions matching TRBD1. The CDR3 spans 16 residues. V was clipped by 5 bases and J by 2 bases; unmatched bases: 10. The CDR3 DNA is TGTGCCAGCAGTCCACGGACAGGGAGGAGGAACTATGGCTACACCTTC. Its protein product is CASSPRTGRRNYGYTF.

V usage is TRBV6-1 and J usage is TRBJ2-2; D unclear. Trimming took off 8 bases at V and 0 bases at J, with 7 bases between the two ends. The CDR3 totals 13 residues. Germline CDR1 and CDR2: MNHNS and SASEGT. In DNA, the CDR3 is TGTGCCAGCGGCAGAACGAACACCGGGGAGCTGTTTTTT. Residues: CASGRTNTGELFF.

This clonotype occurred many times. This chain connects TRBV6-5 to TRBJ2-7; possible D gene TRBD2, 6 bases. Trimming removed 0 bases at V and 3 bases at J, with 18 bases between. The CDR3 contains 17 residues. In germline, CDR1 is MNHEY, CDR2 SVGAGI. In nucleotides, the CDR3 is TGTGCCAGCAGTTACTCGATCCCGGGAGAGACCTTCTACGAGCAGTACTTC. Amino acid sequence: CASSYSIPGETFYEQYF.

To note about this clonotype: This may stem from a read error, because a much larger clone lies one nucleotide away. V usage is TRBV7-2 and J usage is TRBJ2-2; D gene unclear. Trimming took 0 bases from V and 4 from J, leaving 9 bases between them. The CDR3 has 15 residues. Germline V gene sequence: CDR1 SGHTA, CDR2 FQGNSA. The CDR3 DNA sequence: TGTGCCAGCAGCTTAGCACCTATCTCCACCGGGGAGCTGTTTTTT. This encodes CASSLAPISTGELFF.

This clonotype was seen a handful of times. J is TRBJ1-2 and V is TRBV30; D is ambiguous. The V gene's germline CDR1 is GTSNPN and CDR2 SVGIG (reference sequence). V dropped 1 base and J dropped 4 bases, with 7 bases sitting between them. The CDR3 length is 12 residues. The CDR3 reads CAWSEGSYGYTF. DNA of the CDR3: TGTGCCTGGAGTGAGGGCTCCTATGGCTACACCTTC.

Here the CDR3 reads CASSSLTGTSVDTQYF. The CDR3 DNA reads TGTGCCAGCAGCTCATTAACCGGGACTAGCGTGGATACGCAGTATTTT. This chain joins TRBV9 and TRBJ2-3, with 10 bases fitting TRBD2. The germline CDR1 and CDR2 sequences are SGDLS and YYNGEE. After removal of 4 bases from V and 6 bases from J, the junction contained 11 bases not matched to a gene. This CDR3 is 16 amino acids long.

The sample holds many counts of this clonotype. The CDR3 loop is CASSPSYLVSSGELFF. Written as DNA, the CDR3 is TGTGCCAGCAGCCCCAGCTATTTGGTTTCATCTGGGGAGCTGTTTTTT. V and J are TRBV11-3 and TRBJ2-2, with D unclear. Germline V gene lookup returns CDR1 SGHNT and CDR2 YENEEA. CDR3 length: 16 residues. V lost 5 bases to trimming and J lost 8 bases, with 21 bases between them.

This clonotype has at least ten counts. The rearrangement links TRBV14 to TRBJ1-2; 7 bases map to TRBD1. The CDR3 sequence is 14 residues long. V lost 4 bases, J lost 4 bases, and 6 bases stayed unmatched. Germline V CDR1 and CDR2: SGHDN, FVKESK. CDR3 nucleotide sequence: TGTGCCAGCAGCCCGACAGGGAGCGGCTATGGCTACACCTTC. It specifies CASSPTGSGYGYTF.

This clonotype was seen many times. The rearrangement links TRBV7-6 to TRBJ1-4; 8 bases align to TRBD1. Trimming took 4 bases from V and 0 from J; bases not matched to a gene: 10. CDR3 length equals 18 residues. Looked up from germline, CDR1 is SGHVS and CDR2 is FNYEAQ. CDR3: CASSSQGQALATNEKLFF. The CDR3 bases are TGTGCCAGCAGCTCCCAGGGACAGGCATTAGCAACTAATGAAAAACTGTTTTTT.

This clonotype was seen only a few times. The gene calls are TRBV20-1 and TRBJ2-3, with D possibly matching TRBD2 (5 bases). CDR3 size: 15 residues. Germline CDR1 reads DFQATT; CDR2 reads SNEGSKA (reference sequence). This CDR3 reads CSAPPPTPEGGTQYF. The CDR3, as DNA: TGCAGCGCTCCCCCCCCGACTCCCGAAGGAGGTACGCAGTATTTT.

This clonotype was seen many times. The chain is built from TRBV2 and TRBJ1-2; no definite D call. V dropped 7 bases and J dropped 0 bases, with 18 bases sitting between them. Germline V gives CDR1 SNHLY, CDR2 FYNNEI. This CDR3 region has 16 residues. The CDR3 DNA reads TGTGCCAGCACAAAGTCGTGGGGATTGACTAACTATGGCTACACCTTC. This encodes CASTKSWGLTNYGYTF.